The clone carrying this T cell receptor (beta chain) was recorded a few times. Its antigen remains unknown. This sample was taken from a study of T cells in Graves' hyperthyroidism and ophthalmopathy. Study-level findings and limits: By a 13 V-J model, ophthalmopathy was set apart from stable hyperthyroidism.

From RNA transcripts, TCR beta CDR3 regions were amplified. HTBI primers drove first-round RT-PCR of the TCR CDR3. In TCRdb, the multiplex PCR reads were re-called with MiXCR into one record per CDR3 protein. In the table there are hundreds of thousands of distinct CDR3 sequences, around 21% of which are singletons. The CDR3 is 15 residues long. CDR1 is SEHNR and CDR2 is FQNEAQ in the germline V gene (reference sequence). Trimming took 5 bases from V and 1 from J; bases not matched to a gene: 8. The chain employs TRBV7-9 and TRBJ2-7, with 7 nucleotides matching TRBD2. Sequencing input: blood. The sequence came from a man aged 25-45 years with Graves' ophthalmopathy. CDR3 coding DNA: TGTGCCAGCAGCCTAAAGCCGGGACTATCCTACGAGCAGTACTTC. Its translation: CASSLKPGLSYEQYF. The whole variable domain, filled in from reference TRBV7-9 and TRBJ2-7, reads DTGVSQNPRHKITKRGQNVTFRCDPISEHNRLYWYRQTLGQGPEFLTYFQNEAQLEKSRLLSDRFSAERPKGSFSTLEIQRTEQGDSAMYLCASSLKPGLSYEQYFGPGTRLTVT.